A selection of T cell receptor beta chains follows, all from one sample in a study of radiation and T cells in renal cell carcinoma. Generated by immunoSEQ multiplex PCR, the TCRdb table keeps only in-frame clones and is missing some. The sample carries approximately 80,000 clones, roughly 87% recorded once. Here the sequenced sample was blood, taken from a patient whose treatment included radiotherapy and nephrectomy. The receptors were gathered from a woman in her 70s with renal cell carcinoma. Both conserved end residues are part of each CDR3. D genes are given only for firm matches. Size is stated for part of the rows, as once, few or many counts, or as a class when the clone is expanded.

CDR3: CASTTGMGEQYF
DNA: TGTGCCAGCACGACAGGGATGGGCGAGCAGTACTTC
J: TRBJ2-7
size: .
D: TRBD1
V: TRBV6-1

CDR3: CASSLESLQETQYF
DNA: TGTGCCAGCAGCTTGGAGTCCCTTCAAGAGACCCAGTACTTC
J: TRBJ2-5
size: .
D: .
V: TRBV5-4

CDR3: CASSPLAGATLNIQYF
DNA: TGCGCCAGCAGCCCTTTGGCAGGAGCTACATTAAACATTCAGTACTTC
J: TRBJ2-4
size: .
D: .
V: TRBV5-1

CDR3: CASSLGLAGRRETQYF
DNA: TGTGCCAGCAGCTTGGGACTAGCGGGGAGGAGAGAGACCCAGTACTTC
J: TRBJ2-5
size: .
D: TRBD2
V: TRBV5-4

CDR3: CASRQGGYEQYF
DNA: TGCGCCAGCCGACAGGGGGGATACGAGCAGTACTTC
J: TRBJ2-7
size: .
D: TRBD1
V: TRBV5-1

CDR3: CASSLASSGGPIYF
DNA: TGTGCCAGCAGCTTAGCGTCTAGCGGGGGCCCAATCTACTTC
J: TRBJ2-5
size: .
D: TRBD2
V: TRBV7-2

CDR3: CASSSGLGRDTEAFF
DNA: TGTGCCAGCAGCTCGGGACTGGGGCGGGACACTGAAGCTTTCTTT
J: TRBJ1-1
size: .
D: .
V: TRBV5-4

CDR3: CASSLMRGTDTQYF
DNA: TGTGCCAGCAGCTTAATGCGGGGCACAGATACGCAGTATTTT
J: TRBJ2-3
size: .
D: .
V: TRBV11-3

CDR3: CASSLGVPGRVTYEQYF
DNA: TGTGCCAGCAGCTTAGGGGTACCGGGGAGGGTTACCTACGAGCAGTACTTC
J: TRBJ2-7
size: once
D: TRBD2
V: TRBV7-2

CDR3: CASSFGGPLPQHF
DNA: TGTGCCAGCAGCTTCGGGGGGCCCTTACCCCAGCATTTT
J: TRBJ1-5
size: .
D: .
V: TRBV7-2

CDR3: CASSEHHNSPLHF
DNA: TGTGCCAGCAGTGAGCACCATAATTCACCCCTCCACTTT
J: TRBJ1-6
size: .
D: .
V: TRBV6-4

CDR3: CASRAGGAVGQPQHF
DNA: TGTGCCAGCAGAGCAGGGGGCGCGGTGGGTCAGCCCCAGCATTTT
J: TRBJ1-5
size: .
D: TRBD1
V: TRBV28

CDR3: CASSRQGQNGELFF
DNA: TGTGCCAGCAGTCGGCAGGGGCAGAACGGGGAGCTGTTTTTT
J: TRBJ2-2
size: .
D: .
V: TRBV28

CDR3: CAWSSGQGAGKNIQYF
DNA: TGTGCCTGGAGTTCGGGACAGGGGGCAGGCAAAAACATTCAGTACTTC
J: TRBJ2-4
size: once
D: TRBD1
V: TRBV30

CDR3: CASSSHQEGYGYTF
DNA: TGTGCCAGCAGTTCACACCAGGAGGGCTATGGCTACACCTTC
J: TRBJ1-2
size: .
D: .
V: TRBV6-6

CDR3: CASSLGTGKGQPQHF
DNA: TGTGCCAGCAGTTTGGGGACAGGGAAAGGTCAGCCCCAGCATTTT
J: TRBJ1-5
size: once
D: TRBD1
V: TRBV28

CDR3: CASRAGQSYTGELFF
DNA: TGTGCCAGCAGGGCCGGACAGAGCTACACCGGGGAGCTGTTTTTT
J: TRBJ2-2
size: .
D: .
V: TRBV2

CDR3: CASSRDRHSYNEQFF
DNA: TGTGCCAGCAGTCGGGACCGGCACTCCTACAATGAGCAGTTCTTC
J: TRBJ2-1
size: .
D: .
V: TRBV2

CDR3: CASSGKDRFDTIYF
DNA: TGTGCCAGCAGCGGCAAGGACAGGTTCGACACCATATATTTT
J: TRBJ1-3
size: once
D: TRBD1
V: TRBV14

CDR3: CASSTSTSGGENEQFF
DNA: TGTGCCAGCAGCACCTCGACTAGCGGGGGGGAGAATGAGCAGTTCTTC
J: TRBJ2-1
size: .
D: TRBD2
V: TRBV9

CDR3: CASSRTTSTPVETQYF
DNA: TGTGCCAGCAGCCGGACAACTAGTACCCCCGTAGAGACCCAGTACTTC
J: TRBJ2-5
size: .
D: .
V: TRBV7-9

CDR3: CASSQEGPTPSYNEQFF
DNA: TGCGCCAGCAGCCAAGAGGGCCCCACCCCGTCATATAATGAGCAGTTCTTC
J: TRBJ2-1
size: .
D: .
V: TRBV4-3

CDR3: CASSPGQGQGEKLFF
DNA: TGTGCCAGCAGCCCCGGACAGGGGCAGGGGGAAAAACTGTTTTTT
J: TRBJ1-4
size: once
D: TRBD1
V: TRBV7-2

CDR3: CASSTGVSTDTQYF
DNA: TGTGCCAGTAGTACAGGGGTCAGCACAGATACGCAGTATTTT
J: TRBJ2-3
size: once
D: .
V: TRBV19

CDR3: CARSLEDWGHEKLFF
DNA: TGTGCCAGAAGCTTGGAGGATTGGGGCCATGAAAAACTGTTTTTT
J: TRBJ1-4
size: .
D: .
V: TRBV5-3

CDR3: CASSLGVAETQYF
DNA: TGCGCCAGCAGCTTGGGGGTAGCAGAGACCCAGTACTTC
J: TRBJ2-5
size: .
D: .
V: TRBV5-1

CDR3: CASSYSNRGANEQFF
DNA: TGTGCCAGCAGTTACTCGAATCGAGGAGCGAATGAGCAGTTCTTC
J: TRBJ2-1
size: .
D: .
V: TRBV6-5

CDR3: CASSVEGPGNTIYF
DNA: TGTGCCAGCAGCGTAGAAGGCCCTGGAAACACCATATATTTT
J: TRBJ1-3
size: once
D: .
V: TRBV9

CDR3: CASSIVQAGELFF
DNA: TGTGCCAGTAGTATAGTCCAGGCCGGGGAGCTGTTTTTT
J: TRBJ2-2
size: .
D: .
V: TRBV19

CDR3: CASSKTPLGARNYNEQFF
DNA: TGTGCCAGCAGCAAAACACCCTTAGGTGCCAGAAACTACAATGAGCAGTTCTTC
J: TRBJ2-1
size: .
D: .
V: TRBV7-9